What follows is one T cell receptor beta chain and its context. Its cognate antigen is unknown. The data were obtained in a study of human versus mouse CDR3 diversity and MHC coevolution. Per the germline V gene, CDR1 is MDHEN and CDR2 is SYDVKM. CDR3 length: 14 amino acids. V gave up 2 bases and J gave up 12 bases; unmatched junction bases: 4. The assay was immunoSEQ multiplex PCR, and TCRdb's table has in-frame clones only and misses some. The sample comprises about 77,000 clones, 92% of which are singletons, and about 0.14% rests with the top ten. Study conclusions and caveats: Compared with mice, human CDR3s carried more deletions and insertions on average. In humans, T-cell selection involved over 5 MHC II alleles.

Sequencing input: naive CD4+ T cells from blood. Indicated subset: CD45RO-negative CD62L-positive naive CD4 T cells. The sequence derives from a person aged 25 to 69 in good health. The chain uses TRBV28 and TRBJ1-6; 10 bases are shared with TRBD1. This CDR3 reads CASSLGQGVLPLHF. CDR3 coding DNA: TGTGCCAGCAGTTTAGGACAGGGGGTTCTACCCCTCCACTTT.